This T cell receptor (beta chain) was obtained from a study of beta chain features in type 1 diabetes. This clone turned up a few times. Its specificity is unknown. Sorted CD4+ subsets: naive, central memory, regulatory, stem cell-like memory (CD45RO/CCR7/CD25/CD127/CD95/CD27 panel). Study-level results: A potential PCR bias toward shorter templates would be equal in patient and control samples. A greater similarity of naive, central memory and Treg TCRB repertoires was seen among patients than among healthy donors. Significant though moderate, a shortening of TCRB CDR3s appeared in all four CD4+ subsets of Type 1 diabetes patients.

Per the germline V gene, CDR1 is SEHNR and CDR2 is FQNEAQ (reference sequence). Trimming shortened V by 2 bases and J by 5 bases, and 14 bases separated the two germline ends. This CDR3 is built from 15 residues. Sequencing targeted expressed TCRB transcripts, as all isolated RNA had been reverse transcribed. Deep immunoSEQ sequencing covered naive, central memory and regulatory T cell samples. Data came from immunoSEQ multiplex PCR; TCRdb stores just in-frame clones and leaves some out. The sample comprises some 660,000 clones, around 15% of which are singletons, and approximately 0.039% rests with the top ten.

What was sequenced was naive CD4+ T cells from blood. This rearrangement joins TRBV7-9 to TRBJ2-3; the D gene is possibly TRBD1 (5 bases). The receptor comes from a man aged 18 to 29 with type 1 diabetes. As DNA, the CDR3 is TGTGCCAGCAGCTTATCCAGGGTGGGATTAGATACGCAGTATTTT. Amino acids: CASSLSRVGLDTQYF.